A single sample gave rise to the 16 T cell receptor beta chains below, sequenced in a study of T cell clonality in common variable immunodeficiency. TCRdb keeps only in-frame clones here, not all; method: immunoSEQ multiplex PCR. This record lists about 81,000 clones, none seen once only, and the top ten clones contain around 0.8%. The material sequenced was peripheral blood mononuclear cells. Receptor source: a person between 18 and 75 years old in good health.

This clone occurred many times. The read halts 3 residues ahead of the CDR3 end, with the missing end drawn from the germline J gene. The gene calls are TRBV2 and TRBJ2-7, with no clear D. Germline lookup yields CDR1 SNHLY and CDR2 FYNNEI. The V gene lost 5 bases and the J gene lost 3 bases, with 5 bases spanning the gap. The CDR3 is 11 residues long. The part of the CDR3 DNA that was read is TGTGCCAGCAGTCTCAGCTACGAG. Translating it yields CASSLSYE. The whole CDR3 region reads CASSLSYEQYF. Drawing the rest from reference TRBV2 and TRBJ2-7, the complete variable domain is EPEVTQTPSHQVTQMGQEVILRCVPISNHLYFYWYRQILGQKVEFLVSFYNNEISEKSEIFDDQFSVERPDGSNFTLKIRSTKLEDSAMYFCASSLSYEQYFGPGTRLTVT.

This clone appeared many times. The sequence runs out 3 residues before the end of the CDR3; the remainder is reconstructed from the germline J gene. This sequence joins TRBV7-3 and TRBJ2-3, with 11 bases matching TRBD2. This CDR3 contains 17 residues. Germline CDR1 reads SGHTA; CDR2 reads FQGTGA. The V gene end was trimmed by 1 base and the J gene end by 6 bases; junction bases not matched to a gene: 9. The CDR3 DNA, read in part, is TGTGCCAGCAGCTTAATAGGTGGTCTAGCGGGAGGTGATACG. Translated: CASSLIGGLAGGDT. The complete CDR3 sequence is CASSLIGGLAGGDTQYF.

Of note for this clone: The CDR3 extends 3 residues past the end of the read, so its final part is completed from the germline J gene. V is TRBV11-1 and J is TRBJ2-7, with D possibly being TRBD2 (6 bases). With 6 bases removed from V and 3 bases from J, the gap between germline ends came to 12 bases. Germline CDR1 reads SGHAT; CDR2 reads FQDESV (reference sequence). The length of the CDR3 is 13 residues. The DNA read from the CDR3 is TGTGCCAGCAGGGGACTGAGCAACTACGAG. Its protein product is CASRGLSNYE. The complete CDR3 protein is CASRGLSNYEQYF.

This clone was detected many times. Sequencing ends 3 residues short of the CDR3 end; the germline J gene provides the rest. The genes are TRBV20-1 and TRBJ2-7, with D tentatively TRBD1 (7 bases). CDR1 DFQATT and CDR2 SNEGSKA come from the germline V gene (reference sequence). Trimming removed 3 bases from V and 2 bases from J, with 14 bases in between. CDR3 size: 14 residues. CDR3 DNA, as far as it was read: TGCAGTGCTAGCGGCGGGGACAGTGCCTACGAG. The encoded protein is CSASGGDSAYE. The CDR3, in full, reads CSASGGDSAYEQYF.

This clone was seen repeatedly, ten times or more. From the germline J gene comes the end of the CDR3, since the read stops 3 residues before it. The chain joins TRBV19 to TRBJ1-6; TRBD1 might be the D (6 bases). The CDR3 contains 15 residues. Germline loops: CDR1 LNHDA, CDR2 SQIVND (reference sequence). V was pared by 9 bases and J by 0 bases, with 12 bases between. The CDR3 here is CASSDRGSYNSPLHF. The CDR3 DNA, read in part, is TGTGCCAGCTCGGACAGAGGCTCCTATAATTCACCC.

This clone was detected ten times or more. CDR3 region: CASSVAAVAGAYEQYF. The covered CDR3 bases are TGTGCCAGCAGCGTAGCGGCTGTGGCAGGAGCCTACGAG. The chain couples TRBV9 to TRBJ2-7; D remains ambiguous. The read stops 3 residues short of the end of the CDR3; the missing end is completed from the germline J gene. The CDR3 totals 16 residues. With 0 bases removed from V and 2 bases from J, the gap between germline ends came to 15 bases. Germline-derived CDR1 and CDR2 are SGDLS and YYNGEE.

This clone came up many times. The read terminates 3 residues ahead of where the CDR3 ends, so the germline J gene completes it. This chain links TRBV20-1 with TRBJ2-1, with a tentative D call TRBD1 (6 bases). Germline V lookup: CDR1 DFQATT, CDR2 SNEGSKA (reference sequence). CDR3 length equals 13 residues. V gave up 3 bases and J gave up 8 bases, with 14 bases separating them. The CDR3 loop is CSASSGTTDEQFF. The sequenced CDR3 bases are TGCAGTGCTAGTTCGGGGACAACCGATGAG.

This clone was counted many times. From the germline J gene comes the end of the CDR3, since the read stops 3 residues before it. The rearrangement links TRBV19 to TRBJ1-5; tentatively, D is TRBD1 (6 bases). V was pared by 10 bases and J by 6 bases, with 19 bases between. Germline lookup yields CDR1 LNHDA and CDR2 SQIVND (reference sequence). The CDR3 runs to 14 residues. Incomplete CDR3 DNA: TGTGCCACCCAATGGGGGGGGGCCGGTCAGCCC. Its translation: CATQWGGAGQP. The whole CDR3 protein is CATQWGGAGQPQHF.

The table lists this clone with many counts. From the germline J gene comes the end of the CDR3, since the read stops 3 residues before it. The rearrangement joins TRBV19 to TRBJ1-5; D might be TRBD1 (6 bases). V lost 4 bases to trimming and J lost 6 bases, with 16 bases between them. Germline V CDR1 and CDR2: LNHDA, SQIVND (reference sequence). The CDR3 has 15 residues. Partial CDR3 DNA: TGTGCCAGTAGTAGGTACAGGGCCGAAGCTCAGCCC. It yields the protein CASSRYRAEAQP. The entire CDR3 is CASSRYRAEAQPQHF.

This clone has a count of ten or more. The read ends 3 residues shy of where the CDR3 ends; the end is completed using the germline J gene. The rearrangement links TRBV20-1 to TRBJ1-2; 10 positions match TRBD1. The CDR3 has 14 amino acids. V shed 4 bases, J shed 0 bases, and the junction held 2 bases outside the gene matches. Germline V gives CDR1 DFQATT, CDR2 SNEGSKA (reference sequence). The sequenced part of the CDR3 DNA is TGCAGTGCTAAGGGGACAGGGGCTAACTATGGC. It yields the protein CSAKGTGANYG. The full-length CDR3 reads as CSAKGTGANYGYTF.

Ten or more counts support this clone. From the germline J gene comes the end of the CDR3, since the read stops 3 residues before it. The rearrangement links TRBV20-1 to TRBJ2-2, with TRBD1 as a possible D gene (5 bases). Deletions cut 1 base from V and 2 bases from J, with 11 bases between. Germline CDR1 is DFQATT and CDR2 is SNEGSKA (reference sequence). The CDR3 loop spans 15 amino acids. CDR3 residues: CSARALTDNTGELFF. The CDR3 DNA, read in part, is TGCAGTGCTAGAGCCCTGACAGACAACACCGGGGAG.

This clone was counted ten times or more. A junction end diverges from the germline sequence, so it may reflect a read error. The CDR3 loop reads CASSQDFRGYGTGELFF. CDR3 bases read: TGCGCCAGCAGCCAAGATTTTAGGGGTTATGGCACCGGGGAG. The chain recombines TRBV4-2 with TRBJ2-2; a weak D match, TRBD1 (5 bases). Sequencing ends 3 residues short of the CDR3 end; the germline J gene provides the rest. This CDR3 has 17 amino acids. Germline assignment: CDR1 LGHNA and CDR2 YNFKEQ.

This clone was picked up many times. The read terminates 3 residues ahead of where the CDR3 ends, so the germline J gene completes it. V gene TRBV29-1 combines with J gene TRBJ2-7, with 10 bases that match TRBD2. With V trimmed by 4 bases and J by 6 bases, 6 bases remained unmatched. Germline CDR1 and CDR2: SQVTM and ANQGSEA. CDR3 length: 13 amino acids. The DNA read from the CDR3 is TGCAGCGTTGCCACTAGCGGGACGGCCGAG. Its translation is CSVATSGTAE. The full CDR3 sequence reads CSVATSGTAEQYF.

This clone appeared a few times. A single base separates this from a much larger clone, so it may be a read error. Other DNA sequences in this sample translate to the same CDR3. The CDR3 sequence: CASSLGGSYGYTF. CDR3 DNA (partial): TGTGCCAGCAGCTTAGGAGGGTCCTATGGT. The genes are TRBV11-2 and TRBJ1-2; no firm D call. Sequencing ends 3 residues short of the CDR3 end; the germline J gene provides the rest. CDR1 is SGHAT, CDR2 FQNNGV, per germline. The length of the CDR3 is 13 residues.

This clone has at least ten counts. The sequenced fragment ends 3 residues before the CDR3 boundary, so the rest is inferred from the germline J gene. The genes are TRBV20-1 and TRBJ2-1; 8 bases line up with TRBD2. Per the germline V gene, CDR1 is DFQATT and CDR2 is SNEGSKA (reference sequence). The CDR3 contains 13 residues. Trimming took 7 bases from V and 8 from J; bases not matched to a gene: 10. The CDR3 is CSVGIAGKHEQFF. The part of the CDR3 DNA that was read is TGCAGTGTGGGAATAGCGGGAAAGCATGAG.

At least ten counts were recorded for this clone. Read sequence stops 3 residues before the CDR3 end, and the germline J gene provides the missing end. This sequence joins TRBV3-1 (or the pseudogene TRBV3-2) and TRBJ2-2, with a weak D call TRBD2 (5 bases). V shed 1 base and J shed 7 bases, with 16 bases lying between them. Germline CDR1 reads LGHDT; CDR2 reads YNNKEL (reference sequence). The CDR3 consists of 16 residues. Incomplete CDR3 DNA: TGTGCCAGCAGCCAAGCGTCCGCTAGCAGCGGCGGGGAG. It is translated as CASSQASASSGGE. From start to end, the CDR3 is CASSQASASSGGELFF.